This entry features one T cell receptor (beta chain) sequence. The antigen is undetermined. The data originate from a study of PD-L1 blockade in urothelial cancer. About the study: About 85% of the roughly 30 patients comprised males who had bladder-origin urothelial cancer. Blood gave a median 141,255 T cells. Study results and limitations: Blood TCR clonality below the median before treatment was a predictor of better survival.

This CDR3 has 14 amino acids. J was trimmed by 6 bases and V by 0 bases; bases with no gene match: 0. Germline CDR1 is MRHNA and CDR2 is SNTAGT. A spike-in of synthetic TCR analog templates was added to each PCR. Sequencing used immunoSEQ multiplex PCR; TCRdb keeps in-frame clones, though not all of them. The sample holds more than 55,000 clones, 70% to 90% seen once. Sequenced material: PBMCs, taken around atezolizumab (anti-PD-L1) treatment. The V and J genes are TRBV6-4 and TRBJ2-1, with TRBD1 identical over 9 bases. This receptor was obtained from a man aged 45-65 years with urothelial cancer. CDR3 protein: CASSDSTGGNEQFF. As DNA, the CDR3 is TGTGCCAGCAGTGACTCGACAGGGGGCAATGAGCAGTTCTTC.